The sequence of this T cell receptor beta chain was determined in a study of blood T cell repertoires in COVID-19. Turning to the study itself: COVID-19 samples, acute and convalescent, were from the United States, Italy and Spain. From T cells, B-cell-depleted T cells, or PBMCs came the material, which was cDNA or gDNA.

The V gene's germline CDR1 is SNHLY and CDR2 FYNNEI. The J segment lost 2 bases and the V segment lost 6 bases, leaving 3 bases of the junction unmatched. The CDR3 has 13 residues. How the authors handled the data: The authors estimated nucleated cell counts from reference gene primer amplification. Libraries were prepared by immunoSEQ multiplex PCR; TCRdb keeps only in-frame clonotypes and omits some of them. D and trimming come from the DNA, and the V and J calls and clone size come from that table. The table includes 50,000 to 75,000 clones, around 80% detected once. The V and J genes are TRBV2 and TRBJ2-7, with 8 nucleotides matching TRBD1. The receptor was derived from a man in his sixties with acute or convalescent COVID-19. Sample: peripheral blood. The CDR3: CASSRQGPYEQYF. The CDR3 DNA sequence: TGTGCCAGCAGCAGACAGGGGCCCTACGAGCAGTACTTC.